These 28 T cell receptor beta chains came from one sample sequenced in a study of shared clonotypes between healthy human individuals. Method: immunoSEQ multiplex PCR; TCRdb's copy keeps in-frame clones and lacks some. This table has over a million clones, approximately 80% appearing once. The sample comprised memory CD4+ T cells from PBMCs. The subset: CD45RA-negative fraction. The receptors come from a man younger than 30 in good health. Some clones in this sample may be carry-over from other donors' samples.

This chain links TRBV20-1 with TRBJ2-1; D may be TRBD2 (5 bases). Per the germline V gene, CDR1 is DFQATT and CDR2 is SNEGSKA (reference sequence). V was pared by 7 bases and J by 8 bases, with 12 bases between. The CDR3 totals 11 residues. The CDR3 reads CSVPGYDEQFF. The DNA of the CDR3 is TGCAGTGTACCGGGGTACGATGAGCAGTTCTTC.

The V call is TRBV29-1, the J call TRBJ2-3; 7 bases are a match to TRBD2. This CDR3 has 14 residues. CDR1 SQVTM and CDR2 ANQGSEA come from the germline V gene. With V trimmed by 0 bases and J by 3 bases, 3 bases remained unmatched. CDR3 sequence reads: CSVEDAGVTDTQYF. In DNA, the CDR3 is TGCAGCGTTGAAGACGCGGGAGTGACAGATACGCAGTATTTT.

This clone was counted a few times. The V gene is TRBV7-2, the J gene TRBJ1-2; D remains unclear. CDR1 is SGHTA and CDR2 is FQGNSA in the germline V gene. CDR3 size: 15 residues. Trimming took 1 base from V and 3 from J, leaving 12 bases between them. CDR3 DNA sequence: TGTGCCAGCAGCTTAGGATCAGGACCTTACTATGGCTACACCTTC. Its translation is CASSLGSGPYYGYTF.

The chain recombines TRBV4-2 with TRBJ2-7; 9 bases fit TRBD1. The V gene end was trimmed by 0 bases and the J gene end by 2 bases; junction bases not matched to a gene: 2. This CDR3 comprises 15 residues. The germline V gene encodes CDR1 LGHNA and CDR2 YNFKEQ. CDR3: CASSQDGTGTYEQYF. DNA for the CDR3: TGTGCCAGCAGCCAAGACGGGACAGGGACCTACGAGCAGTACTTC.

This clone occurred a few times. The chain combines TRBV6-5 with TRBJ2-7; the D is unclear. This CDR3 contains 13 residues. The V and J ends lost 2 bases and 6 bases respectively, with 11 bases between them. Germline values: CDR1 MNHEY, CDR2 SVGAGI. The CDR3 DNA is TGTGCCAGCAGTTACGGCGGTCCCGTCGAGCAGTACTTC. Translation: CASSYGGPVEQYF.

The chain is built from TRBV30 and TRBJ2-7; D might be TRBD1 (6 bases). The CDR3 covers 12 residues. Trimming pared 2 bases from V and 3 bases from J, leaving 8 bases between. Germline-derived CDR1 and CDR2 are GTSNPN and SVGIG (reference sequence). CDR3 nucleotide sequence: TGTGCCTGGAGTCAGGGGTTCTACGAGCAGTACTTC. It is translated as CAWSQGFYEQYF.

This clone was seen only once. Other DNA sequences of this sample code for an identical CDR3. The CDR3 region is CASSLTGYNEQFF. In DNA form, the CDR3 reads TGTGCCAGCAGCTTAACAGGCTACAATGAGCAGTTCTTC. V gene TRBV11-2 combines with J gene TRBJ2-1; a weak D match, TRBD1 (5 bases). There are 13 residues in the CDR3. Between the trimmed V and J ends, which lost 2 bases and 3 bases, there was a span of 5 bases. Per the germline V gene, CDR1 is SGHAT and CDR2 is FQNNGV.

Only one count was recorded for this clone. This chain joins TRBV4-3 and TRBJ2-4, with 8 bases that match TRBD1. Germline-derived CDR1 and CDR2 are LGHNA and YSLEER. This CDR3 comprises 18 residues. J lost 6 bases, V lost 0 bases, and 13 bases had no gene match. The CDR3: CASSQDPKGQGSVNIQYF. The CDR3 region has the DNA TGCGCCAGCAGCCAAGATCCCAAAGGACAGGGCAGTGTAAACATTCAGTACTTC.

Remarks on this clone: A read error is likely here: a far larger clone is one base away. The same CDR3 can be traced to other DNA sequences in this sample. The rearrangement joins TRBV28 to TRBJ1-1, with D unclear. With 2 bases removed from V and 1 base from J, the gap between germline ends came to 5 bases. The germline gives CDR1 MDHEN, CDR2 SYDVKM. The CDR3 extends over 13 amino acids. The CDR3 loop reads CASSLGENTEAFF. The CDR3 DNA reads TGTGCCAGCAGTTTAGGGGAGAACACTGAAGCTTTCTTT.

The DNA of the CDR3 is TGTGCCAGTAGTATGCGCCAAATCTGGAGTGGCTACACCTTC. Amino acids: CASSMRQIWSGYTF. The chain links TRBV19 to TRBJ1-2; unclear D gene. Germline V lookup: CDR1 LNHDA, CDR2 SQIVND (reference sequence). This CDR3 has 14 residues. Deletions cut 3 bases from V and 7 bases from J, with 15 bases between. The whole variable domain, remainder taken from reference TRBV19 and TRBJ1-2, is DGGITQSPKYLFRKEGQNVTLSCEQNLNHDAMYWYRQDPGQGLRLIYYSQIVNDFQKGDIAEGYSVSREKKESFPLTVTSAQKNPTAFYLCASSMRQIWSGYTFGSGTRLTVV.

The chain has TRBV7-3 and TRBJ2-3; tentative D call: TRBD2 (5 bases). There are 16 residues in the CDR3. CDR1 and CDR2 (germline): SGHTA, FQGTGA. The V end lost 4 bases, the J end lost 2 bases, and 16 bases lay between the germline ends. The DNA of the CDR3 is TGTGCCAGCAGCTCGGGGATCTCCCCGGCCACAGATACGCAGTATTTT. It is translated as CASSSGISPATDTQYF.

The V call is TRBV28, the J call TRBJ2-7; D gene unclear. Trimming cost V 2 bases and J 0 bases, with 8 bases left between them. CDR3 length: 14 amino acids. The V gene's germline CDR1 is MDHEN and CDR2 SYDVKM. CDR3 amino acids: CASSLGRFSYEQYF. The CDR3, as DNA: TGTGCCAGCAGTTTAGGTCGGTTCTCCTACGAGCAGTACTTC.

This clone was recorded only once. The genes are TRBV5-1 and TRBJ2-2, with TRBD2 matching 9 bases. Germline V gene data show CDR1 as SGHRS and CDR2 as YFSETQ. CDR3 length: 15 amino acids. Germline trimming cut 2 bases from V and 6 bases from J; bases unmatched to any gene: 5. CDR3 residues: CASSFLAGVAGELFF. CDR3 sequence (DNA): TGCGCCAGCAGCTTTTTAGCGGGAGTAGCCGGGGAGCTGTTTTTT. The full variable domain, rest sourced from reference TRBV5-1 and TRBJ2-2, is KAGVTQTPRYLIKTRGQQVTLSCSPISGHRSVSWYQQTPGQGLQFLFEYFSETQRNKGNFPGRFSGRQFSNSRSEMNVSTLELGDSALYLCASSFLAGVAGELFFGEGSRLTVL.

The chain joins TRBV18 to TRBJ1-4; D might be TRBD1 (6 bases). V lost 5 bases and J lost 6, with 19 bases in between. The CDR3 totals 16 residues. Germline lookup yields CDR1 KGHSH and CDR2 LQKENI. CDR3 coding DNA: TGTGCCAGCTCAGAACTCACAGGGCCACCGGATGAAAAACTGTTTTTT. This encodes CASSELTGPPDEKLFF.

V and J are TRBV28 and TRBJ2-7; 7 nucleotides align to TRBD1. CDR3 length: 16 residues. In germline, CDR1 is MDHEN, CDR2 SYDVKM. Trimming removed 5 bases from V and 2 bases from J; junction bases left unmatched: 12. This CDR3 reads CASSTRRQGSTYEQYF. In DNA form, the CDR3 reads TGTGCCAGCAGTACCCGCCGACAGGGTTCAACCTACGAGCAGTACTTC.

The chain carries TRBV28 and TRBJ1-4; maybe TRBD1 (6 bases). The ends were cut back, 2 bases at V and 7 bases at J, with 14 bases in the middle. This CDR3 contains 15 residues. Germline loops: CDR1 MDHEN, CDR2 SYDVKM. For the CDR3, the DNA is TGTGCCAGCAGTTTAGCGGGGGCGGAGGGTGAAAAACTGTTTTTT. It translates to CASSLAGAEGEKLFF.

The chain couples TRBV11-1 to TRBJ1-2; 9 bases align to TRBD1. Trimming at V came to 4 bases and at J to 4 bases, leaving 10 bases not matched to a gene. The CDR3 is 16 residues long. CDR1 is SGHAT and CDR2 is FQDESV in the germline V gene (reference sequence). DNA of the CDR3: TGTGCCAGCAGCTCCATTAACAGGGGGCGCGCCTATGGCTACACCTTC. This gives the protein CASSSINRGRAYGYTF.

V is TRBV10-3 and J is TRBJ2-5; 7 positions match TRBD2. The CDR3 extends over 14 amino acids. Germline V gene data show CDR1 as ENHRY and CDR2 as SYGVKD. J was trimmed by 5 bases and V by 0 bases; bases with no gene match: 3. CDR3 loop: CAISESWGGETQYF. The DNA of the CDR3 is TGTGCCATCAGTGAGTCGTGGGGAGGGGAGACCCAGTACTTC.

The V gene is TRBV20-1, the J gene TRBJ2-1, with D tentatively TRBD2 (5 bases). CDR3 length equals 11 residues. V was cut by 8 bases and J by 4 bases, with 9 bases left in between. Germline V lookup: CDR1 DFQATT, CDR2 SNEGSKA (reference sequence). CDR3 residues: CSYPGYNEQFF. The CDR3 DNA is TGCAGTTATCCGGGGTACAATGAGCAGTTCTTC.

This chain connects TRBV4-2 to TRBJ2-1; D perhaps matches TRBD2 (5 bases). This CDR3 has 16 residues. Trimming removed 4 bases from V and 8 bases from J, with 21 bases in between. The germline CDR1 and CDR2 sequences are LGHNA and YNFKEQ. DNA of the CDR3: TGTGCCAGCAGCCGGGGAGCGGCCAGACAATTTTATGAGCAGTTCTTC. Translated: CASSRGAARQFYEQFF.

DNA of the CDR3: TGTGCCAGCAGCCCAACTAGCGGGAGTAGAGGAGAGACCCAGTACTTC. Residues: CASSPTSGSRGETQYF. The rearrangement joins TRBV11-2 to TRBJ2-5; 11 bases map to TRBD2. With V trimmed by 5 bases and J by 4 bases, 9 bases remained unmatched. The CDR3 has 16 residues. CDR1 is SGHAT and CDR2 is FQNNGV in the germline V gene.

This CDR3 reads CASSLPGTGNTIYF. CDR3 nucleotides: TGTGCCAGCAGCCTCCCGGGAACGGGAAACACCATATATTTT. The chain has TRBV28 and TRBJ1-3; no reliable D call. Trimming removed 6 bases from V and 4 bases from J, with 13 bases in between. CDR1 MDHEN and CDR2 SYDVKM come from the germline V gene. The CDR3 loop spans 14 amino acids.

For this clone: This clone may be a read error of a much larger clone one base away. The same CDR3 can be traced to other DNA sequences in this sample. The chain employs TRBV7-8 and TRBJ2-6; D is perhaps TRBD1 (6 bases). The CDR3 runs to 18 residues. Trimming took off 6 bases at V and 0 bases at J, with 18 bases between the two ends. CDR1 is SGHVS and CDR2 is FQNEAQ in the germline V gene. The CDR3 loop reads CASREQGTLLSGANVLTF. The DNA of the CDR3 is TGTGCCAGCAGGGAGCAAGGGACACTACTCTCTGGGGCCAACGTCCTGACTTTC.

Notes on this clone: Since a much larger clone is just one base distant, this may be a read error. This sequence joins TRBV11-1 and TRBJ2-7; D is unresolved. Germline V gene sequence: CDR1 SGHAT, CDR2 FQDESV (reference sequence). Trimming removed 2 bases from V and 7 bases from J, with 15 bases in between. This CDR3 is 14 amino acids long. The CDR3 loop reads CASSLFGPLWEQYF. Written as DNA, the CDR3 is TGTGCCAGCAGCTTATTCGGCCCGTTGTGGGAGCAGTACTTC.

The gene calls are TRBV10-3 and TRBJ1-5; perhaps TRBD1 as D (6 bases). The CDR3 consists of 16 residues. Per the germline V gene, CDR1 is ENHRY and CDR2 is SYGVKD. The V end was cut by 3 bases, the J end by 4 bases, with 16 bases between. CDR3 sequence reads: CAISEGRGDRNQPQHF. CDR3 DNA sequence: TGTGCCATCAGTGAAGGAAGGGGCGACAGGAATCAGCCCCAGCATTTT.

In its sample, this clone was seen a few times. CDR3 bases: TGTGCCAGCAGCTTAGCAAGACAGGGCCCGGGGTGGAGGAACACTGAAGCTTTCTTT. Its protein is CASSLARQGPGWRNTEAFF. The V gene is TRBV7-6, the J gene TRBJ1-1; 7 positions match TRBD1. With 0 bases clipped from V and 1 base from J, the junction kept 14 bases outside the gene matches. CDR1 is SGHVS, CDR2 FNYEAQ, per germline. The CDR3 has 19 residues.

A remark on this clone: Other DNA sequences in the sample encode the same CDR3. CDR3 protein: CAWNQGFEQFF. CDR3 nucleotides: TGTGCCTGGAATCAAGGCTTTGAGCAGTTCTTC. V gene TRBV30 combines with J gene TRBJ2-1; D not certain. Germline V CDR1 and CDR2: GTSNPN, SVGIG (reference sequence). The length of the CDR3 is 11 residues. V lost 4 bases and J lost 9, with 10 bases in between.

The chain uses TRBV12-2 and TRBJ1-1; TRBD1, the D gene given by the table, was not confirmed from the DNA. TRBV12-2 is a recognized pseudogene. The CDR3 is 19 amino acids. The CDR3 loop is CASRLPETGERGMNTEAFF. The DNA for the CDR3 is TGTGCAAGTCGCTTACCCGAGACAGGGGAGAGGGGCATGAACACTGAAGCTTTCTTT.